This T cell receptor beta chain emerged from a study of T-cell memory formation after mild COVID-19. The overall study: Largely, the TCR clusters proved donor specific. Study-wide results and caveats: The main location of contracting CD4+ clones was CM and EM, and that of contracting CD8+ clones was EMRA. Whether second-wave clones peaking at day 37 were SARS-CoV-2 specific went unconfirmed.

This clonotype came up a few times. Its antigen is as yet unknown. The CDR3 has 14 amino acids. Trimming stripped 2 bases from V and 2 bases from J, with 10 bases between. Germline V gives CDR1 SGHTA, CDR2 FQGTGA. From 5'RACE with constant-segment primers came TCR alpha and TCR beta cDNA libraries that carried sample barcodes and UMIs. TCRdb re-called the 5' RACE reads with MiXCR, one entry per CDR3 protein. The repertoire holds over 500,000 distinct CDR3 sequences, with around 16% as singletons. The clonotype was recovered from an adult woman who had mild COVID-19 (a few samples of this study predate the infection). Cell type and time point are not known. The specimen was PBMCs or a T cell subset sorted from them (not recorded which). The chain joins TRBV7-3 to TRBJ2-7; possibly TRBD1 for D (6 bases). The CDR3 is CASSLEQGTYEQYF. CDR3 DNA sequence: TGTGCCAGCAGCTTAGAACAGGGAACCTACGAGCAGTACTTC.